Following are 16 T cell receptor beta chains from one sample sequenced in a study of blood T cells in healthy people across ages. A second PCR, run for roughly 7 to 11 cycles, used a sample-barcoded 5' primer plus a J-beta primer mix. One entry per CDR3 protein, called by TCRdb with MiXCR from the 5' RACE reads. Among hundreds of thousands of distinct CDR3 sequences listed, roughly 50% were seen once. The sequencing sample was made of blood. The receptors stem from a middle-aged man in good health.

This chain uses TRBV7-9 with TRBJ2-1; 16 bases align to TRBD2. Germline values: CDR1 SEHNR, CDR2 FQNEAQ (reference sequence). V shed 3 bases and J 9 bases; nucleotides not matched to a gene: 8. This CDR3 has 17 amino acids. CDR3 bases: TGTGCCAGCAGCTTGGGACTAGCGGGAGGGCCAGGGGCTGAGCAGTTCTTC. Amino acid sequence: CASSLGLAGGPGAEQFF.

The V call is TRBV2, the J call TRBJ2-4, with D perhaps matching TRBD2 (6 bases). The J call may be wrong; the DNA end is better matched by TRBJ2-7. Germline V gives CDR1 SNHLY, CDR2 FYNNEI. The CDR3 covers 14 residues. The CDR3 spells CASRLGTLQGEQYF. The CDR3 DNA follows: TGTGCCAGCAGATTAGGGACTCTCCAAGGCGAGCAGTACTTC.

The chain is built from TRBV20-1 and TRBJ2-7; 14 nucleotides line up with TRBD2. Germline-derived CDR1 and CDR2 are DFQATT and SNEGSKA (reference sequence). J gave up 2 bases and V 6 bases, and 9 bases lay outside the gene matches. CDR3 size: 16 residues. The DNA for the CDR3 is TGCAGTGCGGGAGGACTAGCGGGAGGCGGACCCTACGAGCAGTACTTC. It codes for CSAGGLAGGGPYEQYF.

Worth noting for this clonotype: This sequence may be a read error, since a much larger clone differs from it by one base. The CDR3 loop reads CSAKGQVQQYF. CDR3 nucleotides: TGCAGTGCTAAGGGACAGGTCCAGCAGTACTTC. The chain has TRBV20-1 and TRBJ2-7; TRBD1 matches 8 bases. The CDR3 has 11 residues. V shed 4 bases and J 8 bases; nucleotides not matched to a gene: 4. Germline assignment: CDR1 DFQATT and CDR2 SNEGSKA (reference sequence).

This chain joins TRBV4-1 and TRBJ2-4, with D tentatively TRBD2 (5 bases). The J call may be faulty, since TRBJ2-7 better matches the DNA end. CDR1 and CDR2 (germline): MGHRA, YSYEKL. The CDR3 length is 16 residues. CDR3 bases: TGCGCCAGCAGCCAAGAGAGCGGCGGGTGGGACTACGAGCAGTACTTC. Encoded protein: CASSQESGGWDYEQYF.

The V and J genes are TRBV20-1 and TRBJ2-1; 8 positions match TRBD1. This CDR3 comprises 13 residues. Germline V gives CDR1 DFQATT, CDR2 SNEGSKA (reference sequence). V lost 6 bases and J lost 6; bases outside the gene matches: 7. CDR3: CSARMDRVNEQFF. CDR3 nucleotides: TGCAGTGCGAGAATGGACAGGGTCAATGAGCAGTTCTTC.

V and J are TRBV2 and TRBJ2-5; 9 nucleotides line up with TRBD1. This CDR3 is built from 17 residues. V shed 8 bases, J shed 2 bases, and the junction held 15 bases outside the gene matches. Germline V gives CDR1 SNHLY, CDR2 FYNNEI. This chain's CDR3 is CASAIEGAGTGQETQYF. DNA of the CDR3: TGTGCCAGCGCAATCGAAGGGGCCGGGACAGGGCAAGAGACCCAGTACTTC.

J is TRBJ2-2 and V is TRBV29-1, with 7 positions matching TRBD1. The CDR3 consists of 13 residues. V dropped 5 bases and J dropped 3; count of bases not matched to a gene: 3. CDR1 is SQVTM, CDR2 ANQGSEA, per germline. The CDR3 loop is CSVYGTDTGELFF. For the CDR3, the DNA is TGCAGCGTTTACGGGACAGACACCGGGGAGCTGTTTTTT.

V and J are TRBV24-1 and TRBJ2-3; D is undetermined. This CDR3 region has 13 residues. Trimming cost V 6 bases and J 1 base, with 7 bases left between them. Germline lookup yields CDR1 KGHDR and CDR2 SFDVKD. The CDR3 DNA follows: TGTGCCACCAGTACGCCTCGCACAGATACGCAGTATTTT. Translating it yields CATSTPRTDTQYF.

The J gene is TRBJ2-5, the V gene TRBV11-3, with D possibly TRBD2 on 5 matching bases. V lost 5 bases and J lost 5, with 18 bases in between. This CDR3 spans 15 amino acids. Per germline, CDR1 SGHNT and CDR2 YENEEA. CDR3 residues: CASSPSVRSGETQYF. The CDR3, as DNA: TGTGCCAGCAGCCCCTCGGTGCGGAGCGGTGAGACCCAGTACTTC.

The genes are TRBV11-2 and TRBJ2-1, with D perhaps matching TRBD1 (5 bases). V lost 2 bases and J lost 9, with 17 bases in between. This CDR3 has 15 amino acids. Germline lookup yields CDR1 SGHAT and CDR2 FQNNGV. CDR3 DNA: TGTGCCAGCAGCTTAAGTGCAGGGATAGAAGGTGAGCAGTTCTTC. Translating it yields CASSLSAGIEGEQFF.

This chain connects TRBV29-1 to TRBJ2-5; possibly TRBD2 for D (6 bases). The germline V gene has CDR1 SQVTM and CDR2 ANQGSEA. Trimming removed 7 bases at V and 6 bases at J, with 15 bases between. The CDR3 spans 12 residues. In nucleotides, the CDR3 is TGCAGCGCCTGGGCTAGCGCACAGACCCAGTACTTC. This translates into CSAWASAQTQYF.

This clonotype has only a few counts. The rearrangement uses TRBV28 and TRBJ2-3, with 9 bases that match TRBD2. The CDR3 loop spans 16 amino acids. Germline V gene lookup returns CDR1 MDHEN and CDR2 SYDVKM. J lost 8 bases, V lost 3 bases, and 12 bases had no gene match. CDR3: CASSFIAGAGSGTQYF. The CDR3 DNA sequence: TGTGCCAGCAGTTTCATAGCGGGAGCTGGCTCAGGTACGCAGTATTTT.

This clonotype was seen a handful of times. In DNA form, the CDR3 reads TGTGCCAGCAGCCATCTCCGCACAGATACGCAGTATTTT. This codes for CASSHLRTDTQYF. The chain combines TRBV3-1 with TRBJ2-3; no clear D. The V gene's germline CDR1 is LGHDT and CDR2 YNNKEL (reference sequence). Trimming shortened V by 3 bases and J by 1 base, and 5 bases separated the two germline ends. The CDR3 totals 13 residues.

The chain joins TRBV27 to TRBJ2-4; 9 nucleotides match TRBD1. The DNA end favors TRBJ2-7, so the J call may be wrong. CDR3 length equals 15 residues. In germline, CDR1 is MNHEY, CDR2 SMNVEV (reference sequence). CDR3 in amino acids: CASSLTGTGIYEQYF. CDR3 bases: TGTGCCAGCAGTTTAACCGGGACAGGGATTTACGAGCAGTACTTC.

The J gene is TRBJ2-3, the V gene TRBV6-1, with 9 positions matching TRBD2. V was clipped by 6 bases and J by 5 bases; unmatched bases: 12. The germline gives CDR1 MNHNS, CDR2 SASEGT. This CDR3 is 16 amino acids long. The CDR3 spells CASSWQGLAGLDTQYF. The CDR3 DNA reads as TGTGCCAGCAGCTGGCAGGGACTAGCTGGATTAGATACGCAGTATTTT.